Detailed here is one TCR beta chain. Its antigen specificity is not known. No much larger clone is present one base from it, and per-base qualities are unavailable. This record comes from a study of T cell responses to AZD1222 COVID-19 vaccine (dated by TCRdb to the early 2020s). For context, the study as a whole: TCR sequencing was performed for approximately 240 trial participants, of whom some 200 were given two doses of AZD1222 and around 25 were given two doses of MenACWY control vaccine. Enrollment into the trials was organized by age into subgroups of 18-55, 56-69 and 70-plus years, and those subgroups contained about 160, 30 and 59 TCR-sequenced participants, respectively. Findings and caveats that apply to the study as a whole: Conclusions about previously exposed vaccinees are limited, since just six or seven AZD1222 recipients were seropositive for SARS-CoV-2 at baseline. Epitopes outside the regions mutated in the B.1.351 and B.1.1.7 variants were reportedly recognized by nearly half of the unique spike-specific TCRs. Because no day 14 peak-response samples were available, repertoires were characterized only after the peak T cell response. The vaccine-associated CD4 TCRs covered the entire spike protein, and the dominant responses fell in regions 160-218 and 743-854. After two AZD1222 doses, spike-specific TCR breadth and depth were significantly higher than at day 0 and than in MenACWY recipients. The 56-69-year group was small, and its depth increase did not reach significance, likely because of low power. Participants were mostly white British, with more females than males. The authors suggested clonal diversity may have been underestimated.

The CDR3 has 14 amino acids, counting the end cysteine and phenylalanine. Only the CDR3 part of the read is kept: 42 bases, read in frame from the first base. A distance of 11 bases separates the germline ends of V and J, which lose 2 bases and 4 bases respectively. Taken from the germline V gene, the CDR1 and CDR2 loops are MDHEN and SYDVKM. The time point label, as the study defines it: about 28 days (+/-7) after the second vaccine dose. AZD1222 recipients with second doses at about 4 weeks or about 12 weeks were pooled, because spike-specific TCR depth and breadth did not differ between schedules. Vaccinee samples were obtained from the UK trials COV001 and COV002, which included a single-blind randomized controlled phase 2/3 trial of AZD1222 (ChAdOx1 nCoV-19) in healthy adults. For TCRbeta chain sequencing, PBMC samples from trial participants were taken at day 0 and at day 28 after the second dose.

The CDR3 regions of human TCRbeta chains were subjected to immunosequencing. The original pipeline was this. Repertoire TCRs were matched against a reference library of SARS-CoV-2-specific TCRs generated with the MIRA antigen-specificity platform. Breadth was defined as the fraction of unique TCRs that were SARS-CoV-2-associated. Depth was defined as the fraction of total T cells that were SARS-CoV-2-associated. Using the MIRA data, each spike-specific TCR was mapped to the spike region that the TCR reacts to and placed in a CD4 or CD8 class. Log10-transformed breadth and depth values were compared by one-way ANOVA with Sidak's multiple comparisons tests. This is the immuneACCESS table as TCRdb keeps it, with only in-frame sequences that have V and J called. A part of the clones is gone; compared with another copy, unresolved V genes explain less than half, and the rest is unexplained. That table is the source of V, J and clone size, and D and trimming were worked out from the DNA. The sample yields tens of thousands of clones; roughly four fifths were counted once. Jointly, the top ten make up 26% of the sample.

This specimen consisted of peripheral blood, obtained 28 days after the second AZD1222 dose. The sequence derives from an adult who received the AZD1222 COVID-19 vaccine. The chain couples TRBV28 to TRBJ2-5; the D region may be TRBD1 or TRBD2, each matching 5 bases equally. The CDR3 in this case is CASSLNDGAETQYF. The base sequence is TGTGCCAGCAGTTTAAATGACGGGGCAGAGACCCAGTACTTC.